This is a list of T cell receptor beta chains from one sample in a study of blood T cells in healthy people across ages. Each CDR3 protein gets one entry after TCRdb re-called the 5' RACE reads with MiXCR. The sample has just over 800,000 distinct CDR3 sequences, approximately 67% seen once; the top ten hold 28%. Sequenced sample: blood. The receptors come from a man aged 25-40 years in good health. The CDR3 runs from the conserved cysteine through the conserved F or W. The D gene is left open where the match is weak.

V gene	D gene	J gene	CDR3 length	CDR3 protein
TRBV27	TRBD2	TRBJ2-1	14	CASLQAGGPNEQFF
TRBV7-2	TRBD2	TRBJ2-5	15	CASSSGLAGQETQYF
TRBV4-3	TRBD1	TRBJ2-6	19	CASSQEGQGIYSGANVLTF
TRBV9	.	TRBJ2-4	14	CASSVVPIEGIQYF
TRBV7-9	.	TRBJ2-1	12	CASSPVVYEQFF
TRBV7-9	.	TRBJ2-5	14	CASSSPTGSKTQYF
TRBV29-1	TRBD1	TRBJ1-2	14	CSVGLTGVMGGYTF
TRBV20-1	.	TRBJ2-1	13	CSAFWGDYNEQFF
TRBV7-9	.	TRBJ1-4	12	CASRTENEKLFF
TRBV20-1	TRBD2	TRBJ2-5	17	CSARDSGTSVYQETQYF
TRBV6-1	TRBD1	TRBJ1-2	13	CASSEGRGRGYTF
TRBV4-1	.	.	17	CASSHGTCGTFGYEQYF
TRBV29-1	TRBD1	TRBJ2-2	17	CSATSDRGLGNSGELFF
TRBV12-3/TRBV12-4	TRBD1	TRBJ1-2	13	CADRQGPNYGYTF
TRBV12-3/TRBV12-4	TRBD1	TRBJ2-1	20	CASTVMGQGAYRASYNEQFF
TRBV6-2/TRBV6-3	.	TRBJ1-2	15	CASSYSTGAGYGYTF
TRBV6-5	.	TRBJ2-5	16	CASSRLEAGAQETQYF
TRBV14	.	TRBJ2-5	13	CASTGTARGTQYF
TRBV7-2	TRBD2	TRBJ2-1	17	CASSLGQGLAGFNEQFF
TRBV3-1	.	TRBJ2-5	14	CASSHRAFQETQYF
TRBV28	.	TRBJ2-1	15	CATREGSKGYNEQFF
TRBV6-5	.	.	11	CASRKLETQYF
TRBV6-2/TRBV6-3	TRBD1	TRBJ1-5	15	CASSPGTGGRGAQHF
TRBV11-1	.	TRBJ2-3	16	CASSLGSTGGTDTQYF
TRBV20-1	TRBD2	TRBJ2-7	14	CSAEELAGGYEQYF
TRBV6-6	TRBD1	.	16	CASNSGTGLQAYEQYF
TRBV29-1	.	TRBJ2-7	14	CSVEAGTGSYEQYF
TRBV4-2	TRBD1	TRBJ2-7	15	CASSDRQGPYGEQYF
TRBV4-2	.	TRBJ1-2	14	CASSQDNRNDGYTF
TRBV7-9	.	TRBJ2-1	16	CASSPPRSHSTNEQFF
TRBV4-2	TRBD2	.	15	CASSHRRESSYEQYF
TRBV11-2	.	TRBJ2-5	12	CASSLGPWGQYF
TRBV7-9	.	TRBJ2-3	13	CASSSSFGTPAYF
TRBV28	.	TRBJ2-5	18	CASRRSSARSRGGETQYF
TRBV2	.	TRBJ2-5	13	CASSATSQETQYF
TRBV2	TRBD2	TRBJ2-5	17	CASFEGPLRGEQETQYF
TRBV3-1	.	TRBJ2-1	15	CASSQDAPRFNEQFF
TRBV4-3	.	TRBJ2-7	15	CASSQDRAGANEQYF
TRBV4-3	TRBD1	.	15	CASSRHHRGDYEQYF
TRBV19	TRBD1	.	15	CASRIRDSTFYEQYF
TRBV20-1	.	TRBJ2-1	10	CSAEDGGQFF
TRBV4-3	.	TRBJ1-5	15	CASSPDEGYNQPQHF
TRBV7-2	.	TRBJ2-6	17	CASSLAASTSGANVLTF
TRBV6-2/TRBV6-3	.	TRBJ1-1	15	CASSRPQGLGTEAFF
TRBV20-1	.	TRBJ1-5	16	CSARVSRVGDNQPQHF
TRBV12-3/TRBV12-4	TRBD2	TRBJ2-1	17	CASSSLTSGGAHNEQFF
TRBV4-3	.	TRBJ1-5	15	CASSPQAGGNQPQHF
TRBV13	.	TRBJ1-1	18	CASSFPGHTLESNTEAFF
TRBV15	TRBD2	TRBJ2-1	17	CATSRPLSGLAFNEQFF
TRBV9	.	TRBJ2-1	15	CASSPQTQSYSEQFF
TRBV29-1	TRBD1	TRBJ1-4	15	CSVSVTGGEGEKLFF
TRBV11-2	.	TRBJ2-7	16	CASSARMYLPGYEQYF